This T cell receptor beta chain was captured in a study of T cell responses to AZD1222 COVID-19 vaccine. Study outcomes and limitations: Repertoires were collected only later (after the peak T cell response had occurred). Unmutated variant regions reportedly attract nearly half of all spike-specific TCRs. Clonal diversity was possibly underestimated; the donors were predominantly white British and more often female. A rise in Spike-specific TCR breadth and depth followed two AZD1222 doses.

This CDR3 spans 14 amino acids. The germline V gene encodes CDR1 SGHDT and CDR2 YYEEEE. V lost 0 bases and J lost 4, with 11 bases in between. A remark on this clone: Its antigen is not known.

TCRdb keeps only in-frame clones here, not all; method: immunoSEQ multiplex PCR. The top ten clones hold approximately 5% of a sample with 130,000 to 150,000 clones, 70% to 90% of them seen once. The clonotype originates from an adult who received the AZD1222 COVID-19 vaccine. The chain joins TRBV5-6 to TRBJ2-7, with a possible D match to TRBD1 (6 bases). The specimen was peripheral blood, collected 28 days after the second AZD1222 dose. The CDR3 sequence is CASSLVQGEYEQYF. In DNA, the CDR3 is TGTGCCAGCAGCTTGGTACAGGGAGAATACGAGCAGTACTTC.